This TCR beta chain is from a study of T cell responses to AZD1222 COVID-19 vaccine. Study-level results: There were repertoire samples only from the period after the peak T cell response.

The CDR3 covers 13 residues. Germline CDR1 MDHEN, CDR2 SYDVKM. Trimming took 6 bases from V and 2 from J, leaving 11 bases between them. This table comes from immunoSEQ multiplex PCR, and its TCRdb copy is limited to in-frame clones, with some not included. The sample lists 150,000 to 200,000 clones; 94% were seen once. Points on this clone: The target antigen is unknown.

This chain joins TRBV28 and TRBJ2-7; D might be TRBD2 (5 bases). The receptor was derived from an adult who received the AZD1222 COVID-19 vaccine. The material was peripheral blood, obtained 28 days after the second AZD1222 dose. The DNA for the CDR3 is TGTGCCAGCAGCCCGGGGTCGACCTACGAGCAGTACTTC. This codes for CASSPGSTYEQYF. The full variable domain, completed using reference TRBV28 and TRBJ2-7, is DVKVTQSSRYLVKRTGEKVFLECVQDMDHENMFWYRQDPGLGLRLIYFSYDVKMKEKGDIPEGYSVSREKKERFSLILESASTNQTSMYLCASSPGSTYEQYFGPGTRLTVT.